The clone carrying this TCR beta chain has just a few counts. This CDR3 is built from 15 residues. V lost 0 bases to trimming and J lost 2 bases, with 10 bases between them. From germline, CDR1 is LNHNV and CDR2 YYDKDF (reference sequence). This entry belongs to a study of T-cell reconstitution after alpha-beta-depleted transplantation in children. Preparation of the TCRbeta library was carried out with unique molecular identifiers. TCRdb redid the calling of the PCR reads with MiXCR, one entry per CDR3 protein. There are about 610,000 distinct CDR3 sequences in the sample; over 9.5% occur only once, and 3.5% to 5% lies in the top ten.

The genes are TRBV15 and TRBJ1-1; D gene uncertain. Here the sequenced sample was PBMCs from the stem cell graft donor, taken from the stem cell graft. The sequence was obtained from a human donor who donated a stem cell graft to a child with acute myeloid leukemia. The CDR3 DNA follows: TGTGCCACCAGCAGAGATTCCCAGTTTAACACTGAAGCTTTCTTT. The encoded protein is CATSRDSQFNTEAFF.